Shown below are 25 T cell receptor beta chains from a single sample sequenced in a study of graft-versus-host responses after intestinal transplantation. Sequencing was performed with immunoSEQ multiplex PCR; in TCRdb, only in-frame clones are kept and a portion is missing. The repertoire holds about 25,000 clones, with roughly 86% as singletons. Antigens for these TCRs are unknown. This material consisted of unstimulated CD8+ T cells sorted from spleen or lymph node cells, taken before transplant. Receptors originate from a human donor who was the organ donor for an intestinal transplant.

The CDR3 DNA is TGTGCCAGTAGTATCGGTGGGTTGAATGAAGCTTTCTTT. It translates to CASSIGGLNEAFF. The chain has TRBV19 and TRBJ1-1; no firm D call. V was pared by 3 bases and J by 7 bases, with 12 bases between. The CDR3 contains 13 residues. CDR1 is LNHDA, CDR2 SQIVND, per germline (reference sequence).

V is TRBV19 and J is TRBJ2-3; 7 bases agree with TRBD1. Trimming took 4 bases from V and 0 from J; bases not matched to a gene: 7. This CDR3 is built from 16 residues. CDR1 is LNHDA, CDR2 SQIVND, per germline (reference sequence). The CDR3 loop reads CASSTWDRRSTDTQYF. The CDR3 nucleotides are TGTGCCAGTAGTACGTGGGACAGAAGGAGCACAGATACGCAGTATTTT.

This chain uses TRBV4-1 with TRBJ2-1; D is perhaps TRBD1 (5 bases). Trimming removed 1 base at V and 0 bases at J, with 13 bases between. Germline assignment: CDR1 MGHRA and CDR2 YSYEKL. The CDR3 is made up of 17 amino acids. The CDR3 region is CASSQAPSDSSYNEQFF. The CDR3 coding sequence is TGCGCCAGCAGCCAAGCTCCCTCTGACAGCTCCTACAATGAGCAGTTCTTC.

This chain connects TRBV7-2 to TRBJ2-7; no clear D gene. V was cut by 1 base and J by 3 bases, with 4 bases left in between. The length of the CDR3 is 12 residues. Per germline, CDR1 SGHTA and CDR2 FQGNSA. Here the CDR3 DNA reads TGTGCCAGCAGCTTAGAGAGCTACGAGCAGTACTTC. Protein: CASSLESYEQYF.

This chain uses TRBV4-1 with TRBJ1-1, with D perhaps matching TRBD1 (5 bases). V was clipped by 1 base and J by 0 bases, with 12 bases between them. CDR1 is MGHRA and CDR2 is YSYEKL in the germline V gene. The CDR3 covers 16 residues. CDR3 in amino acids: CASSQVRQTVNTEAFF. For the CDR3, the DNA is TGCGCCAGCAGCCAAGTTCGGCAGACAGTGAACACTGAAGCTTTCTTT.

This clone was observed once. The chain joins TRBV15 to TRBJ2-3, with D uncertain. The germline gives CDR1 LNHNV, CDR2 YYDKDF (reference sequence). Trimming took 8 bases from V and 5 from J, leaving 14 bases between them. The CDR3 is 13 amino acids. The CDR3: CATGYSVGDTQYF. The CDR3 nucleotides are TGTGCCACCGGGTATTCGGTGGGAGATACGCAGTATTTT.

Only one count was recorded for this clone. This chain joins TRBV2 and TRBJ2-3; D may correspond to TRBD1 or TRBD2 (5 bases each). V lost 6 bases and J lost 5, with 12 bases in between. Germline CDR1 SNHLY, CDR2 FYNNEI. This CDR3 has 13 amino acids. The CDR3 region has the DNA TGTGCCAGCAGACCCCCGGGACGAGATACGCAGTATTTT. Protein product: CASRPPGRDTQYF.

The CDR3 loop reads CASSLGTADTNTEAFF. The CDR3 coding sequence is TGTGCCAGCAGCTTGGGGACAGCGGACACGAACACTGAAGCTTTCTTT. The chain links TRBV5-8 to TRBJ1-1, with D possibly being TRBD1 (6 bases). Trimming shortened V by 0 bases and J by 1 base, and 13 bases separated the two germline ends. Germline-derived CDR1 and CDR2 are SGHTS and YDEGEE. The CDR3 loop spans 16 amino acids.

The V call is TRBV7-9, the J call TRBJ1-2; TRBD1 aligns across 7 bases. V lost 3 bases and J lost 4; bases outside the gene matches: 11. Germline CDR1 SEHNR, CDR2 FQNEAQ (reference sequence). The CDR3 loop spans 16 amino acids. The CDR3 sequence is CASSFVPTGDSYGYTF. The DNA for the CDR3 is TGTGCCAGCAGCTTTGTCCCTACAGGGGATAGCTATGGCTACACCTTC.

Written as DNA, the CDR3 is TGTGCCAGCAGCAAAGAGTTGGTCCAAGCCAAAGAGACCCAGTACTTC. This encodes CASSKELVQAKETQYF. This chain links TRBV21-1 with TRBJ2-5; TRBD2 is the table's D call and was not checked against the DNA. TRBV21-1 is termed a pseudogene. The CDR3 is 16 residues long.

This chain connects TRBV6-5 to TRBJ1-1; 9 bases are shared with TRBD1. The germline CDR1 and CDR2 sequences are MNHEY and SVGAGI. The CDR3 length is 13 residues. The V gene end was trimmed by 2 bases and the J gene end by 10 bases; junction bases not matched to a gene: 5. CDR3 protein: CASSYEGQGTAFF. The CDR3 DNA sequence: TGTGCCAGCAGTTACGAGGGACAGGGCACAGCTTTCTTT.

The chain links TRBV6-5 to TRBJ2-1; 12 bases map to TRBD2. This CDR3 has 15 amino acids. V was pared by 0 bases and J by 8 bases, with 2 bases of the junction left unmatched. Germline assignment: CDR1 MNHEY and CDR2 SVGAGI. The CDR3, as DNA: TGTGCCAGCAGTTACTCGCTAGCGGGGGGGGATGAGCAGTTCTTC. It encodes CASSYSLAGGDEQFF.

This clone was observed a handful of times. The genes are TRBV4-2 and TRBJ2-7, with a weak D call TRBD2 (7 bases). The CDR3 has 16 amino acids. The germline V gene has CDR1 LGHNA and CDR2 YNFKEQ. Trimming stripped 4 bases from V and 3 bases from J, with 19 bases between. CDR3 DNA sequence: TGTGCCAGCAGCCCGCGGGCGGGGGCCAGTAGCTACGAGCAGTACTTC. This gives the protein CASSPRAGASSYEQYF.

The V and J genes are TRBV5-6 and TRBJ1-1; D remains unclear. This CDR3 contains 11 residues. The germline CDR1 and CDR2 sequences are SGHDT and YYEEEE. V was cut by 0 bases and J by 4 bases, with 1 base left in between. The CDR3 DNA follows: TGTGCCAGCAGCTTGGGCACTGAAGCTTTCTTT. Amino acids: CASSLGTEAFF.

This clone has more than one count but fewer than ten. V is TRBV5-8 and J is TRBJ2-7; perhaps TRBD1 as D (6 bases). From germline, CDR1 is SGHTS and CDR2 YDEGEE. V lost 3 bases and J lost 0, with 10 bases in between. The length of the CDR3 is 14 residues. The CDR3 reads CASSWDTSSYEQYF. The CDR3 nucleotides read TGTGCCAGCAGCTGGGACACGAGCTCCTACGAGCAGTACTTC.

In DNA, the CDR3 is TGTGCCAGCAGTGAAACCCAGGGCCTAGCGGGAGTCAGTGAGCAGTTCTTC. It specifies CASSETQGLAGVSEQFF. V is TRBV2 and J is TRBJ2-1; 10 positions agree with TRBD2. This CDR3 comprises 17 residues. CDR1 is SNHLY, CDR2 FYNNEI, per germline. V was clipped by 2 bases and J by 9 bases; unmatched bases: 13.

On this clone itself: The sample holds other DNA sequences that translate to the same CDR3. The chain employs TRBV7-9 and TRBJ2-7; 14 bases line up with TRBD2. This CDR3 has 15 residues. The V and J ends lost 6 bases and 2 bases, in that order; junction bases with no gene match: 3. Per germline, CDR1 SEHNR and CDR2 FQNEAQ (reference sequence). DNA of the CDR3: TGTGCCAGCAGTCTGACTAGCGGGAGGGCCTACGAGCAGTACTTC. This translates into CASSLTSGRAYEQYF.

V gene TRBV2 combines with J gene TRBJ2-3; D is possibly TRBD2 (6 bases). The germline V gene encodes CDR1 SNHLY and CDR2 FYNNEI. The V gene lost 0 bases and the J gene lost 0 bases, with 16 bases spanning the gap. This CDR3 comprises 18 residues. The CDR3: CASSEAVREDPSTDTQYF. In DNA, the CDR3 is TGTGCCAGCAGTGAAGCGGTGAGGGAGGACCCTAGCACAGATACGCAGTATTTT.

V usage is TRBV23-1 and J usage is TRBJ2-5; the match to TRBD1 covers 8 bases. TRBV23-1 is an ORF for which the function is uncertain. V lost 6 bases to trimming and J lost 9 bases; unmatched junction nucleotides: 27. The CDR3 consists of 19 residues. CDR3 protein: CASSLTGTGTKSAQGAQYF. CDR3 DNA sequence: TGCGCCAGCAGCCTAACCGGGACAGGTACCAAATCAGCCCAAGGGGCCCAGTACTTC.

V gene TRBV4-1 combines with J gene TRBJ2-2; 8 bases line up with TRBD1. The germline gives CDR1 MGHRA, CDR2 YSYEKL. The junction had 9 bases not matched to a gene; V was cut back by 0 bases and J by 3 bases. CDR3 length: 18 residues. CDR3 protein: CASSQEIPTGGYTGELFF. CDR3 nucleotide sequence: TGCGCCAGCAGCCAAGAAATCCCCACAGGGGGATACACCGGGGAGCTGTTTTTT.

This sequence joins TRBV19 and TRBJ2-3, with 8 bases aligning to TRBD1. The CDR3 runs 18 residues. Germline V gives CDR1 LNHDA, CDR2 SQIVND (reference sequence). V lost 4 bases, J lost 0 bases, and 12 bases stayed unmatched. Here the CDR3 reads CASSTENRGLKSTDTQYF. The CDR3 region has the DNA TGTGCCAGTAGTACTGAGAACAGGGGGTTAAAAAGCACAGATACGCAGTATTTT. Based on the CDR3 plus reference TRBV19 and TRBJ2-3, the full variable domain is DGGITQSPKYLFRKEGQNVTLSCEQNLNHDAMYWYRQDPGQGLRLIYYSQIVNDFQKGDIAEGYSVSREKKESFPLTVTSAQKNPTAFYLCASSTENRGLKSTDTQYFGPGTRLTVL.

J is TRBJ1-2 and V is TRBV5-6, with a tentative D call TRBD1 (6 bases). CDR1 and CDR2 (germline): SGHDT, YYEEEE. This CDR3 spans 11 amino acids. Trimming pared 3 bases from V and 6 bases from J, leaving 6 bases between. In nucleotides, the CDR3 is TGTGCCAGCAGCTCAGGGGATGGCTACACCTTC. Its protein product is CASSSGDGYTF.

The chain joins TRBV7-2 to TRBJ2-3, with D perhaps being TRBD1 or TRBD2 (6 bases each). Germline CDR1 reads SGHTA; CDR2 reads FQGNSA. CDR3 size: 16 residues. V was pared by 3 bases and J by 0 bases, with 13 bases between. The CDR3 here is CASSFVGGLSTDTQYF. The CDR3 DNA sequence: TGTGCCAGCAGCTTTGTGGGGGGCCTTAGCACAGATACGCAGTATTTT.

The V gene is TRBV19, the J gene TRBJ2-6; the match to TRBD2 covers 7 bases. Trimming cost V 9 bases and J 0 bases; bases outside gene matches: 14. This CDR3 spans 18 amino acids. Germline V gene data show CDR1 as LNHDA and CDR2 as SQIVND (reference sequence). CDR3 sequence reads: CASHPTGTIISGANVLTF. In DNA form, the CDR3 reads TGTGCCAGCCATCCCACCGGGACTATCATCTCTGGGGCCAACGTCCTGACTTTC. The full variable domain, in which reference TRBV19 and TRBJ2-6 provide the parts outside the CDR3, is DGGITQSPKYLFRKEGQNVTLSCEQNLNHDAMYWYRQDPGQGLRLIYYSQIVNDFQKGDIAEGYSVSREKKESFPLTVTSAQKNPTAFYLCASHPTGTIISGANVLTFGAGSRLTVL.

This chain joins TRBV6-4 and TRBJ2-3, with D uncertain. This CDR3 spans 16 amino acids. V gave up 6 bases and J gave up 0 bases, with 16 bases separating them. Per the germline V gene, CDR1 is MRHNA and CDR2 is SNTAGT. CDR3 DNA: TGTGCCAGCAGGGGGAAAGTGGGGTCTAGCACAGATACGCAGTATTTT. The encoded protein is CASRGKVGSSTDTQYF.